The next 23 T cell receptor beta chains were all read from a single sample in a study of shared clonotypes between healthy human individuals. TCRdb keeps only in-frame clones here, not all; method: immunoSEQ multiplex PCR. The sample shows roughly 500,000 clones, roughly three quarters of them seen only once. The sequenced sample consisted of PBMCs. These receptors came from a woman in her 40s in good health. Some clones in this sample may be carry-over from other donors' samples.

The chain links TRBV6-5 to TRBJ2-5, with D possibly matching TRBD2 (6 bases). CDR3 size: 16 residues. Per germline, CDR1 MNHEY and CDR2 SVGAGI. V lost 2 bases to trimming and J lost 5 bases, with 18 bases between them. The CDR3 spells CASSYDPRGIVETQYF. The DNA of the CDR3 is TGTGCCAGCAGTTACGACCCCCGGGGGATTGTGGAGACCCAGTACTTC.

The rearrangement links TRBV5-1 to TRBJ2-7; 8 bases fit TRBD2. Germline CDR1 reads SGHRS; CDR2 reads YFSETQ. This CDR3 contains 15 residues. V lost 2 bases, J lost 0 bases, and 4 bases stayed unmatched. CDR3 in DNA: TGCGCCAGCAGCTTAGGTAGCGGGACCTCCTACGAGCAGTACTTC. As protein: CASSLGSGTSYEQYF.

The table lists this clone with a few counts. J is TRBJ1-1 and V is TRBV6-1, with D unclear. Germline V gene lookup returns CDR1 MNHNS and CDR2 SASEGT. This CDR3 contains 14 residues. Trimming shortened V by 2 bases and J by 3 bases, and 10 bases separated the two germline ends. CDR3 region: CASSETTEYTEAFF. Here the CDR3 DNA reads TGTGCCAGCAGTGAAACCACAGAGTACACTGAAGCTTTCTTT.

This sequence joins TRBV5-6 and TRBJ2-7; D uncertain. CDR1 SGHDT and CDR2 YYEEEE come from the germline V gene. V lost 0 bases, J lost 5 bases, and 9 bases lay in between. The CDR3 loop spans 13 amino acids. The CDR3 DNA follows: TGTGCCAGCAGCTTGGCCGGTCCCCACGAGCAGTACTTC. It yields the protein CASSLAGPHEQYF.

The chain employs TRBV2 and TRBJ2-1; 8 bases are a match to TRBD1. The ends lost 0 bases at V and 15 bases at J; junction bases unmatched: 10. The CDR3 covers 14 residues. Germline CDR1 is SNHLY and CDR2 is FYNNEI. The CDR3 protein is CASSEALRQGLRFF. The CDR3 DNA is TGTGCCAGCAGTGAAGCGCTCCGACAGGGGTTACGGTTCTTC.

This chain uses TRBV7-2 with TRBJ2-7; 12 nucleotides agree with TRBD2. Germline V CDR1 and CDR2: SGHTA, FQGNSA. V lost 1 base, J lost 3 bases, and 7 bases stayed unmatched. There are 17 residues in the CDR3. CDR3 DNA sequence: TGTGCCAGCAGCTTAGAGGGGACTAGCGGGTGGGGCTACGAGCAGTACTTC. It encodes CASSLEGTSGWGYEQYF.

Ten or more counts support this clone. One end of the junction does not line up with germline, which may come from a read error. The chain carries TRBV7-7 and TRBJ2-5; the match to TRBD1 covers 8 bases. Germline CDR1 reads SSHAT; CDR2 reads FNYEAQ (reference sequence). The CDR3 has 14 residues. The CDR3 DNA reads TGTGCTAGCAGCTTAGGAGGACAGGGACAGACCCAGTACTTC. Protein sequence: CASSLGGQGQTQYF.

V and J are TRBV6-1 and TRBJ2-5, with D unclear. Trimming took 1 base from V and 5 from J, leaving 8 bases between them. This CDR3 contains 13 residues. Germline V lookup: CDR1 MNHNS, CDR2 SASEGT. The chain's CDR3 is CASSEESRETQYF. CDR3 DNA sequence: TGTGCCAGCAGTGAAGAGAGCCGCGAGACCCAGTACTTC.

This clone was found a few times. The V and J genes are TRBV5-3 and TRBJ1-1; TRBD1 agrees at 7 bases. Being an ORF, TRBV5-3 has a function that is uncertain. The V gene end was trimmed by 2 bases and the J gene end by 4 bases; junction bases not matched to a gene: 8. The CDR3 consists of 15 residues. The CDR3 loop is CARSLPTGRGTEAFF. The CDR3 DNA reads as TGTGCCAGAAGCTTACCGACAGGGAGGGGCACTGAAGCTTTCTTT.

This clone was seen a few times. The chain couples TRBV13 to TRBJ1-1, with D perhaps TRBD1 (5 bases). The germline V gene encodes CDR1 PRHDT and CDR2 FYEKMQ (reference sequence). V was clipped by 1 base and J by 7 bases, with 7 bases between them. This CDR3 is built from 12 residues. CDR3 protein: CASSLVRGEAFF. As DNA, the CDR3 is TGTGCCAGCAGCTTAGTAAGGGGTGAAGCTTTCTTT.

This clone was detected once. The chain joins TRBV30 to TRBJ2-7; 12 bases agree with TRBD2. Germline values: CDR1 GTSNPN, CDR2 SVGIG (reference sequence). The CDR3 contains 15 residues. The trim removed 5 bases at V and 0 bases at J, leaving 5 bases unmatched. CDR3 protein: CAWATSGGSSYEQYF. The CDR3, as DNA: TGTGCCTGGGCGACTAGCGGGGGTTCCTCCTACGAGCAGTACTTC.

The chain is built from TRBV10-3 and TRBJ2-6, with D perhaps matching TRBD2 (6 bases). From germline, CDR1 is ENHRY and CDR2 SYGVKD. The CDR3 totals 14 residues. V gave up 7 bases and J gave up 0 bases, with 7 bases separating them. The CDR3 protein is CAITGGSGANVLTF. CDR3 DNA sequence: TGTGCCATCACCGGGGGCTCTGGGGCCAACGTCCTGACTTTC.

The chain links TRBV11-3 to TRBJ2-2, with D unclear. CDR3 length equals 13 residues. In germline, CDR1 is SGHNT, CDR2 YENEEA. The V end was cut by 5 bases, the J end by 6 bases, with 10 bases between. CDR3 sequence (DNA): TGTGCCAGCAGCCAGTGGGGTTCCGGGGAGCTGTTTTTT. As protein: CASSQWGSGELFF.

The chain joins TRBV9 to TRBJ2-2; D unresolved. V lost 0 bases and J lost 6, with 9 bases in between. The CDR3 has 14 residues. CDR1 and CDR2 (germline): SGDLS, YYNGEE. CDR3 protein: CASSVGGAAGELFF. The CDR3 DNA is TGTGCCAGCAGCGTAGGAGGAGCCGCCGGGGAGCTGTTTTTT.

The chain uses TRBV7-9 and TRBJ2-2; 7 bases match TRBD2. The CDR3 runs to 15 residues. V shed 8 bases, J shed 1 base, and the junction held 7 bases outside the gene matches. The V gene's germline CDR1 is SEHNR and CDR2 FQNEAQ (reference sequence). CDR3 nucleotides: TGTGCCAGCGGGCGGGAGACGGTGAACACCGGGGAGCTGTTTTTT. This translates into CASGRETVNTGELFF.

J is TRBJ1-4 and V is TRBV7-9; 7 bases fit TRBD1. Germline trimming cut 6 bases from V and 3 bases from J; bases unmatched to any gene: 1. In germline, CDR1 is SEHNR, CDR2 FQNEAQ (reference sequence). The CDR3 loop spans 13 amino acids. The CDR3 DNA reads TGTGCCAGCAGTGGACAGGCTAATGAAAAACTGTTTTTT. It is translated as CASSGQANEKLFF.

This clone has only a few counts. The V and J genes are TRBV6-6 and TRBJ1-2, with D possibly being TRBD1 (5 bases). The CDR3 extends over 13 amino acids. Trimming cost V 8 bases and J 7 bases, with 17 bases left between them. Germline loops: CDR1 MNHNY, CDR2 SVGAGI (reference sequence). CDR3: CASGRPTDLGYTF. DNA of the CDR3: TGTGCCAGCGGGCGACCGACAGATCTTGGCTACACCTTC.

This chain joins TRBV19 and TRBJ1-1; D is undetermined. Germline lookup yields CDR1 LNHDA and CDR2 SQIVND (reference sequence). V dropped 6 bases and J dropped 3 bases, with 11 bases sitting between them. CDR3 length: 13 residues. As DNA, the CDR3 is TGTGCCAGTAGCCGGAATAGAGACACTGAAGCTTTCTTT. Translated: CASSRNRDTEAFF.

This chain connects TRBV28 to TRBJ1-5; D unclear. V lost 11 bases, J lost 0 bases, and 14 bases lay in between. The CDR3 has 14 residues. The germline CDR1 and CDR2 sequences are MDHEN and SYDVKM. Here the CDR3 DNA reads TGTGCCGCCGAGGCGTATTATAGCAATCAGCCCCAGCATTTT. This encodes CAAEAYYSNQPQHF.

The chain combines TRBV5-4 with TRBJ2-2; 10 nucleotides match TRBD2. Unmatched junction bases numbered 6, after V lost 0 bases and J lost 7 bases. The CDR3 contains 16 residues. Germline assignment: CDR1 SGHNT and CDR2 YYREEE (reference sequence). The CDR3 is CASSLAGLAFHGELFF. As DNA, the CDR3 is TGTGCCAGCAGCTTGGCGGGACTAGCGTTTCACGGGGAGCTGTTTTTT.

In its sample, this clone was seen many times. This sequence joins TRBV4-2 and TRBJ2-7, with 9 bases fitting TRBD2. J gave up 0 bases and V 4 bases, and 10 bases lay outside the gene matches. Germline CDR1 and CDR2: LGHNA and YNFKEQ. The CDR3 totals 17 residues. The CDR3 is CASSLTIPSGTSYEQYF. The CDR3 coding sequence is TGTGCCAGCAGCCTAACGATACCTAGCGGGACCTCCTACGAGCAGTACTTC.

The genes are TRBV13 and TRBJ2-7; perhaps TRBD2 as D (7 bases). V lost 4 bases and J lost 1, with 17 bases in between. Germline CDR1 PRHDT, CDR2 FYEKMQ (reference sequence). The CDR3 totals 16 residues. The CDR3 DNA sequence: TGTGCCAGCAGCTCAGAGGGGGGGGAGGAGTCCTACGAGCAGTACTTC. Protein: CASSSEGGEESYEQYF.

The DNA of the CDR3 is TGTGCCAGCAGTTCCCCGGGACTAGCGGGAGGGGCCTACGAGCAGTACTTC. Amino acid sequence: CASSSPGLAGGAYEQYF. The chain couples TRBV28 to TRBJ2-7; TRBD2 agrees at 16 bases. Trimming removed 4 bases from V and 2 bases from J; junction bases left unmatched: 5. The CDR3 has 17 amino acids. Germline V gives CDR1 MDHEN, CDR2 SYDVKM.